These 29 T cell receptor beta chains came from one sample sequenced in a study of blood T cell repertoires in COVID-19. TCRdb keeps only in-frame clones here, not all; method: immunoSEQ multiplex PCR. The table has more than 95,000 clones, over 75% seen once; the top ten hold 10% to 15%. Material: peripheral blood. The origin of the receptors is a human donor in a cohort sampled during active or convalescent COVID-19.

The chain links TRBV15 to TRBJ1-2; D not certain. This CDR3 region has 14 residues. With 1 base removed from V and 3 bases from J, the gap between germline ends came to 9 bases. Per germline, CDR1 LNHNV and CDR2 YYDKDF (reference sequence). Here the CDR3 DNA reads TGTGCCACCAGCAGAGGAAATGGAGACTATGGCTACACCTTC. Translating gives CATSRGNGDYGYTF.

This clone was seen a few times. The J gene is TRBJ2-2, the V gene TRBV4-1, with D maybe TRBD1 (6 bases). V was pared by 5 bases and J by 8 bases, with 12 bases between. Germline lookup yields CDR1 MGHRA and CDR2 YSYEKL. The CDR3 covers 13 residues. The CDR3 DNA reads TGCGCCAGCAGCTTCCCAGGGGTGGGGGAGCTGTTTTTT. Translating gives CASSFPGVGELFF.

The V gene is TRBV6-2 or TRBV6-3, the J gene TRBJ2-1; the match to TRBD2 covers 8 bases. Germline loops: CDR1 MNHEY, CDR2 SVGEGT. CDR3 length: 16 amino acids. The ends lost 0 bases at V and 5 bases at J; junction bases unmatched: 6. The CDR3 DNA reads as TGTGCCAGCAGTTACTCGAGGCGGGGGGACAACAATGAGCAGTTCTTC. Its translation is CASSYSRRGDNNEQFF.

This clone was seen once. The J gene is TRBJ1-1, the V gene TRBV6-5, with no clear D. V shed 6 bases and J shed 3 bases, with 8 bases lying between them. This CDR3 has 12 amino acids. CDR1 is MNHEY, CDR2 SVGAGI, per germline. The CDR3, as DNA: TGTGCCAGCAGGGGGAGGTACACTGAAGCTTTCTTT. Protein product: CASRGRYTEAFF.

This chain joins TRBV10-3 and TRBJ2-3, with a weak D call TRBD2 (5 bases). The V gene lost 2 bases and the J gene lost 7 bases, with 13 bases spanning the gap. The CDR3 contains 14 residues. In germline, CDR1 is ENHRY, CDR2 SYGVKD. The CDR3 sequence: CAISEPARDYTQYF. The CDR3 nucleotides read TGTGCCATCAGTGAGCCTGCTCGGGATTATACGCAGTATTTT.

The chain employs TRBV4-1 and TRBJ1-4, with D possibly TRBD1 on 5 matching bases. Trimming took off 0 bases at V and 10 bases at J, with 15 bases between the two ends. Germline V gene sequence: CDR1 MGHRA, CDR2 YSYEKL. The CDR3 has 15 amino acids. The CDR3 region has the DNA TGCGCCAGCAGCCAAGATCCAGGACGGGGGATAAAACTGTTTTTT. This translates into CASSQDPGRGIKLFF.

V and J are TRBV7-3 and TRBJ2-2; 8 bases are shared with TRBD2. CDR3 length: 16 amino acids. Trimming at V came to 5 bases and at J to 5 bases, leaving 10 bases not matched to a gene. The germline V gene has CDR1 SGHTA and CDR2 FQGTGA. CDR3 sequence: CASSPGLAGTTGELFF. In DNA, the CDR3 is TGTGCCAGCAGCCCCGGGTTAGCGGGGACAACCGGGGAGCTGTTTTTT.

The chain couples TRBV3-1 (or the pseudogene TRBV3-2) to TRBJ2-2; the D is unclear. Trimming shortened V by 5 bases and J by 3 bases, and 4 bases separated the two germline ends. Looked up from germline, CDR1 is LGHDT and CDR2 is YNNKEL (reference sequence). The CDR3 covers 12 residues. CDR3 sequence reads: CASSSYTGELFF. The CDR3 nucleotides read TGTGCCAGCAGCTCCTACACCGGGGAGCTGTTTTTT.

This clone was observed at least ten times. This sequence joins TRBV13 and TRBJ1-1; D may be TRBD1 (6 bases). The V end lost 2 bases, the J end lost 6 bases, and 10 bases lay between the germline ends. The CDR3 is 13 residues long. From germline, CDR1 is PRHDT and CDR2 FYEKMQ (reference sequence). The DNA for the CDR3 is TGTGCCAGCAGCTTACGACAGGAGGCTGAAGCTTTCTTT. Encoded protein: CASSLRQEAEAFF.

This chain connects TRBV11-3 to TRBJ1-2; D gene uncertain. The CDR3 length is 13 residues. CDR1 and CDR2 (germline): SGHNT, YENEEA. V was shortened by 1 base and J by 3 bases, with 6 bases between the two germline ends. The CDR3 region has the DNA TGTGCCAGCAGCTTAGGGGCAGACTATGGCTACACCTTC. The encoded protein is CASSLGADYGYTF.

J is TRBJ1-6 and V is TRBV5-1, with 10 bases that match TRBD1. The length of the CDR3 is 15 residues. The trim removed 2 bases at V and 10 bases at J, leaving 6 bases unmatched. CDR1 and CDR2 from the germline V gene are SGHRS and YFSETQ. The CDR3 region has the DNA TGCGCCAGCAGCTTAACCGGGACAGGGGAGTCACCCCTCCACTTT. Protein product: CASSLTGTGESPLHF.

CDR3 residues: CASSPRDRERTEAFF. CDR3 nucleotides: TGTGCCAGCAGCCCACGGGACAGGGAGAGAACTGAAGCTTTCTTT. The rearrangement joins TRBV5-4 to TRBJ1-1, with TRBD1 matching 9 bases. This CDR3 spans 15 amino acids. The V gene's germline CDR1 is SGHNT and CDR2 YYREEE (reference sequence). Trimming cost V 4 bases and J 5 bases; bases outside gene matches: 9.

The V call is TRBV11-2, the J call TRBJ2-1; tentative D call: TRBD1 (6 bases). Trimming removed 2 bases from V and 9 bases from J, with 14 bases in between. CDR1 SGHAT and CDR2 FQNNGV come from the germline V gene. The CDR3 loop spans 14 amino acids. For the CDR3, the DNA is TGTGCCAGCAGCTTATTGAGACAGGTGGGTGAGCAGTTCTTC. Amino acid sequence: CASSLLRQVGEQFF.

This chain connects TRBV11-3 to TRBJ2-7; 8 bases agree with TRBD1. This CDR3 has 15 residues. After removal of 5 bases from V and 2 bases from J, the junction contained 8 bases not matched to a gene. The V gene's germline CDR1 is SGHNT and CDR2 YENEEA. In DNA, the CDR3 is TGTGCCAGCAGCAGTACCGGGACAGGCCCCTACGAGCAGTACTTC. Protein: CASSSTGTGPYEQYF.

This sequence joins TRBV5-4 and TRBJ1-2; weak D call: TRBD1 (5 bases). V lost 0 bases and J 4 bases, leaving 7 bases between the germline ends. The length of the CDR3 is 13 residues. CDR1 and CDR2 from the germline V gene are SGHNT and YYREEE (reference sequence). The DNA of the CDR3 is TGTGCCAGCAGCTTGGACAGGAGCTATGGCTACACCTTC. Protein: CASSLDRSYGYTF.

The genes are TRBV5-1 and TRBJ1-6, with TRBD1 as a possible D gene (6 bases). This CDR3 is built from 18 residues. Germline V gene lookup returns CDR1 SGHRS and CDR2 YFSETQ. V was shortened by 2 bases and J by 0 bases, with 15 bases between the two germline ends. CDR3 nucleotides: TGCGCCAGCAGCTTATCCGGGACAACGAGCTCCTATAATTCACCCCTCCACTTT. Amino acids: CASSLSGTTSSYNSPLHF.

This clone came up once. V usage is TRBV13 and J usage is TRBJ1-4; TRBD1 matches at 8 bases. The CDR3 is 15 amino acids. CDR1 and CDR2 from the germline V gene are PRHDT and FYEKMQ (reference sequence). The V and J ends lost 5 bases and 2 bases, in that order; junction bases with no gene match: 4. CDR3 amino acids: CASSLRTGTNEKLFF. The CDR3 bases are TGTGCCAGCAGCCTACGGACAGGGACTAATGAAAAACTGTTTTTT.

This clone has only a few counts. The chain recombines TRBV5-4 with TRBJ1-4; 9 nucleotides agree with TRBD1. The junction had 9 bases not matched to a gene; V was cut back by 4 bases and J by 5 bases. This CDR3 is built from 16 residues. Germline values: CDR1 SGHNT, CDR2 YYREEE (reference sequence). DNA of the CDR3: TGTGCCAGCAGCAGAAGGGGTGGGACAGGGAATGAAAAACTGTTTTTT. Residues: CASSRRGGTGNEKLFF. Combining the CDR3 with reference TRBV5-4 and TRBJ1-4 gives the whole variable domain ETGVTQSPTHLIKTRGQQVTLRCSSQSGHNTVSWYQQALGQGPQFIFQYYREEENGRGNFPPRFSGLQFPNYSSELNVNALELDDSALYLCASSRRGGTGNEKLFFGSGTQLSVL.

This chain links TRBV5-1 with TRBJ1-6; a weak D match, TRBD1 (6 bases). CDR1 and CDR2 (germline): SGHRS, YFSETQ. Trimming removed 0 bases at V and 9 bases at J, with 10 bases between. The CDR3 runs 14 residues. CDR3 in DNA: TGCGCCAGCAGCTTGGCCGGGACACTTTCACCCCTCCACTTT. Translated: CASSLAGTLSPLHF.

The J gene is TRBJ2-6, the V gene TRBV19; D is possibly TRBD2 (7 bases). Germline V gives CDR1 LNHDA, CDR2 SQIVND (reference sequence). Trimming cost V 4 bases and J 0 bases, with 16 bases left between them. The CDR3 has 18 amino acids. The CDR3 sequence is CASSTLGGPYSGANVLTF. The CDR3 coding sequence is TGTGCCAGTAGTACCCTCGGGGGGCCATACTCTGGGGCCAACGTCCTGACTTTC.

The genes are TRBV19 and TRBJ1-5; 7 bases line up with TRBD1. The CDR3 runs to 16 residues. The ends lost 2 bases at V and 0 bases at J; junction bases unmatched: 4. Germline-derived CDR1 and CDR2 are LNHDA and SQIVND (reference sequence). The CDR3 region is CASSIKQGTSNQPQHF. CDR3 sequence (DNA): TGTGCCAGTAGTATAAAACAGGGGACTAGCAATCAGCCCCAGCATTTT.

V gene TRBV15 combines with J gene TRBJ2-1; D unclear. V lost 0 bases to trimming and J lost 4 bases, with 7 bases between them. The germline gives CDR1 LNHNV, CDR2 YYDKDF (reference sequence). CDR3 length: 14 amino acids. The CDR3 is CATSRDFNYNEQFF. The CDR3 DNA reads TGTGCCACCAGCAGAGATTTTAATTACAATGAGCAGTTCTTC.

This chain joins TRBV2 and TRBJ2-7, with 13 nucleotides matching TRBD2. The CDR3 is made up of 14 amino acids. The V and J ends lost 7 bases and 6 bases, in that order; junction bases with no gene match: 6. Per the germline V gene, CDR1 is SNHLY and CDR2 is FYNNEI. Here the CDR3 DNA reads TGTGCCAGCACCCAGAGACTAGCGGGGGGCGAGCAGTACTTC. It codes for CASTQRLAGGEQYF.

The chain uses TRBV28 and TRBJ1-5, with D perhaps matching TRBD1 (6 bases). The germline gives CDR1 MDHEN, CDR2 SYDVKM. The CDR3 extends over 15 amino acids. Between the trimmed V and J ends, which lost 3 bases and 4 bases, there was a span of 13 bases. The CDR3 loop reads CASSLTGGGNQPQHF. The CDR3 coding sequence is TGTGCCAGCAGTTTGACGGGAGGGGGAAATCAGCCCCAGCATTTT.

The chain combines TRBV19 with TRBJ1-3; D perhaps matches TRBD1 (6 bases). V was shortened by 7 bases and J by 0 bases, with 16 bases between the two germline ends. Per the germline V gene, CDR1 is LNHDA and CDR2 is SQIVND (reference sequence). This CDR3 comprises 16 residues. The CDR3 here is CASTDRMLTSGNTIYF. The CDR3 DNA reads TGTGCCAGTACTGACAGGATGTTAACCTCTGGAAACACCATATATTTT.

The rearrangement joins TRBV18 to TRBJ1-5, with 8 bases that match TRBD1. J gave up 7 bases and V 6 bases, and 11 bases lay outside the gene matches. The CDR3 is made up of 15 amino acids. Germline assignment: CDR1 KGHSH and CDR2 LQKENI. The CDR3, as DNA: TGTGCCAGCTCGGCCTCGACAGGGGCAGAACAGCCCCAGCATTTT. This encodes CASSASTGAEQPQHF.

There are a few counts of this clone. This chain uses TRBV7-3 with TRBJ2-3, with D possibly matching TRBD2 (5 bases). The germline gives CDR1 SGHTA, CDR2 FQGTGA. V was cut by 4 bases and J by 0 bases, with 11 bases left in between. There are 15 residues in the CDR3. CDR3 region: CASSSGSYSTDTQYF. The CDR3 region has the DNA TGTGCCAGCAGCTCGGGGTCCTATAGCACAGATACGCAGTATTTT.

This clone has just a few counts. CDR3 region: CATSDTTVQPQHF. CDR3 nucleotides: TGTGCCACCAGTGATACCACAGTTCAGCCCCAGCATTTT. V gene TRBV24-1 combines with J gene TRBJ1-5; D gene uncertain. With 3 bases removed from V and 6 bases from J, the gap between germline ends came to 8 bases. The CDR3 sequence is 13 residues long. Per the germline V gene, CDR1 is KGHDR and CDR2 is SFDVKD.

The V call is TRBV4-2, the J call TRBJ2-5, with 10 nucleotides matching TRBD2. Germline V lookup: CDR1 LGHNA, CDR2 YNFKEQ. Unmatched junction bases numbered 13, after V lost 1 base and J lost 5 bases. The CDR3 spans 18 residues. The CDR3 sequence is CASSQGPSGGAHWETQYF. The DNA of the CDR3 is TGTGCCAGCAGCCAAGGGCCTAGCGGGGGCGCTCATTGGGAGACCCAGTACTTC.